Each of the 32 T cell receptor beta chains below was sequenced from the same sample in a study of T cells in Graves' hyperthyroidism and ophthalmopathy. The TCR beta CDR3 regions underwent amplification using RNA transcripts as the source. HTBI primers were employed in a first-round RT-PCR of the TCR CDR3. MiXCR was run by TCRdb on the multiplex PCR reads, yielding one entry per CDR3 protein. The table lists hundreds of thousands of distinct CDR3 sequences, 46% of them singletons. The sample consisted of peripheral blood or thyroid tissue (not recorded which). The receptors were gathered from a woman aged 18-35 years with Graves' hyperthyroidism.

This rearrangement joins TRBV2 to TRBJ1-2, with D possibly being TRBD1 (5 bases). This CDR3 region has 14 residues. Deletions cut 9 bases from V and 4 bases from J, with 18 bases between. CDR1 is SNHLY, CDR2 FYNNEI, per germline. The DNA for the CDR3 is TGTGCCAGTGATCGGGGCCGGAAGGGCTATGGCTACACCTTC. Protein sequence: CASDRGRKGYGYTF.

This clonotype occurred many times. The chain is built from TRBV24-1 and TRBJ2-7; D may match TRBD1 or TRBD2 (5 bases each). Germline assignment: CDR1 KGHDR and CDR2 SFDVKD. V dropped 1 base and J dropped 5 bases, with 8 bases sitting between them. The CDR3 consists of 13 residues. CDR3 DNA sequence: TGTGCCACCAGTGATTTCAGGGACGACGAGCAGTACTTC. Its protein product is CATSDFRDDEQYF.

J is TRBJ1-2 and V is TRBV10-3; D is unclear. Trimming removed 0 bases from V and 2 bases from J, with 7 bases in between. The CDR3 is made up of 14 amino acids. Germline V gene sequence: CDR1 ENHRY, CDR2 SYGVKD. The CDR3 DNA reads TGTGCCATCAGTGAGTCGACTCGAAACTATGGCTACACCTTC. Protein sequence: CAISESTRNYGYTF.

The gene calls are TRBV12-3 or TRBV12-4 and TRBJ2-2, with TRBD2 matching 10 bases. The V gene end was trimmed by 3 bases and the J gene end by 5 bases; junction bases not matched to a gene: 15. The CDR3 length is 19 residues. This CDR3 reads CASSLGRGLAGVDTGELFF. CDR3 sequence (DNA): TGTGCCAGCAGTTTGGGACGAGGGCTAGCGGGAGTTGATACCGGGGAGCTGTTTTTT.

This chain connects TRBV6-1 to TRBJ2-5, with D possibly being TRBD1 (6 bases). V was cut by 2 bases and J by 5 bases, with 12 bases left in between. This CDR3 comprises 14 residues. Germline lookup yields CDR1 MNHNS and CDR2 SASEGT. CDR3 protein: CASSELGAKETQYF. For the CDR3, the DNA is TGTGCCAGCAGTGAATTGGGGGCTAAGGAGACCCAGTACTTC.

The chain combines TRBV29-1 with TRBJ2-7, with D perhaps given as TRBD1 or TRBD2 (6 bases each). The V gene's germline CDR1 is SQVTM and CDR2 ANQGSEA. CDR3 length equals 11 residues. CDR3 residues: CSAAGEDEQYF. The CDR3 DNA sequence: TGCAGTGCAGCAGGGGAGGACGAGCAGTACTTC.

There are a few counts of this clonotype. CDR3 bases: TGTGCCAGCAGCGAGGACAGGCTCTCCTACGAGCAGTACTTC. This translates into CASSEDRLSYEQYF. The V call is TRBV2, the J call TRBJ2-7, with 7 positions matching TRBD1. Germline trimming cut 6 bases from V and 0 bases from J; bases unmatched to any gene: 5. Germline V CDR1 and CDR2: SNHLY, FYNNEI. The CDR3 consists of 14 residues.

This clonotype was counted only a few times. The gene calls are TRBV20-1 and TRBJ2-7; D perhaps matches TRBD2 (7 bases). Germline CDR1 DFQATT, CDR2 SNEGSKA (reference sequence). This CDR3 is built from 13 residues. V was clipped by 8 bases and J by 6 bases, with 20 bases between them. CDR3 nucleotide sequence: TGCAGTCAAACAAGGGGGAGGGCGGGCGAGCAGTACTTC. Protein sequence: CSQTRGRAGEQYF.

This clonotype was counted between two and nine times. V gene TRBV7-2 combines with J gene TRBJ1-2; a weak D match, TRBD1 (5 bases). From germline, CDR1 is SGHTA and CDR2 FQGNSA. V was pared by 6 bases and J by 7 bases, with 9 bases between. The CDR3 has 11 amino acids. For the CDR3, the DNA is TGTGCCAGCAGTGAAGGGACTGGCTACACCTTC. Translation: CASSEGTGYTF.

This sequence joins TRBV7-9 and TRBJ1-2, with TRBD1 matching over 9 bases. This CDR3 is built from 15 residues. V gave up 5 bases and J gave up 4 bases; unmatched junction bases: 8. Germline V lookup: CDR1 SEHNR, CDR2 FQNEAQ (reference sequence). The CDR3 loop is CASSDPGQGFYGYTF. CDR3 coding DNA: TGTGCCAGCAGCGACCCGGGACAGGGATTCTATGGCTACACCTTC.

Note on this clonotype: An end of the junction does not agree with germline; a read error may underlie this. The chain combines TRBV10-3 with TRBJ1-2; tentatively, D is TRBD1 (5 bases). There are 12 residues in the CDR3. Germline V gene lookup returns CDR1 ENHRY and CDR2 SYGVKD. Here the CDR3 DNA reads TGTGCCAGCAGTGTGACAGACAATGGCTACACCTTC. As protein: CASSVTDNGYTF.

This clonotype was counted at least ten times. The CDR3 coding sequence is TGTGCCAGCAGCTTATCGGGGGCAGGGACTGAAGCTTTCTTT. It is translated as CASSLSGAGTEAFF. V and J are TRBV7-2 and TRBJ1-1; maybe TRBD1 (6 bases). This CDR3 is 14 amino acids long. V was trimmed by 2 bases and J by 5 bases, leaving 12 bases between them. Germline-derived CDR1 and CDR2 are SGHTA and FQGNSA.

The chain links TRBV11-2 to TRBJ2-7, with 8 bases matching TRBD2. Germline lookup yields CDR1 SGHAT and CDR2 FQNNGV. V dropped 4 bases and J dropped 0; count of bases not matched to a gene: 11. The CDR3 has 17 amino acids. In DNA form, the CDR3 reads TGTGCCAGCAGCTCGACGACTGGCGGGAGGAGCTCCTACGAGCAGTACTTC. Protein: CASSSTTGGRSSYEQYF.

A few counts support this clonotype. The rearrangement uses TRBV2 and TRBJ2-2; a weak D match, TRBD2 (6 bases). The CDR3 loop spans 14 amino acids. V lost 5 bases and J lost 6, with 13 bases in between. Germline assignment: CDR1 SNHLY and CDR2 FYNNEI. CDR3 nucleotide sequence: TGTGCCAGCAGTCTGGACTACCTGGCCGGGGAGCTGTTTTTT. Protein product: CASSLDYLAGELFF.

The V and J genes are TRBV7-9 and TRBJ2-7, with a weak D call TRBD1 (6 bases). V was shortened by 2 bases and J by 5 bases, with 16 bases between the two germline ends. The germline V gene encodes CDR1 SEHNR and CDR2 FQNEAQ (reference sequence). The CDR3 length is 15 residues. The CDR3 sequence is CASSLPLPGVHEQYF. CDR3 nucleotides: TGTGCCAGCAGCTTACCGCTCCCAGGGGTCCACGAGCAGTACTTC.

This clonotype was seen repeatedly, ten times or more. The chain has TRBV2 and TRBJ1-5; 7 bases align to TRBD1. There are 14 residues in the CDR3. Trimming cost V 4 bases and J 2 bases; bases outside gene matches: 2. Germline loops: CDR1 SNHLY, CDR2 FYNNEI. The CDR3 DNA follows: TGTGCCAGCAGTGGTACAGGGGGCAATCAGCCCCAGCATTTT. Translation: CASSGTGGNQPQHF.

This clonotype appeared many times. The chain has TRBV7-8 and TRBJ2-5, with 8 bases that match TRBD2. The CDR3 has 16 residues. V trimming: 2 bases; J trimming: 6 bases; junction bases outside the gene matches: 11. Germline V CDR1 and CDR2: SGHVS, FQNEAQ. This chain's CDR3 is CASSLTRVSGSKTQYF. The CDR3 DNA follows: TGTGCCAGCAGCTTAACCAGGGTCAGCGGGAGTAAGACCCAGTACTTC.

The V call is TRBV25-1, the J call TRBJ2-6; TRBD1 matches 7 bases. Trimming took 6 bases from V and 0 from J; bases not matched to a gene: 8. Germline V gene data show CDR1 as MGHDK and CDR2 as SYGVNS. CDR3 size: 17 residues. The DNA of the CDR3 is TGTGCCAGCAGACGAGGACAGGAAGGCTCTGGGGCCAACGTCCTGACTTTC. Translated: CASRRGQEGSGANVLTF.

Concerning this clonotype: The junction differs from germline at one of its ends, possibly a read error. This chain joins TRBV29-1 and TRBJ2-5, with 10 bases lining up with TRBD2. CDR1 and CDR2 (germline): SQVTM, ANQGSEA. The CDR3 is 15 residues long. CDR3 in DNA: TGCAGCGTCGCTTCGACTAGCGGGCCTCAAGAGGCCCAGTACTTC. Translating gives CSVASTSGPQEAQYF.

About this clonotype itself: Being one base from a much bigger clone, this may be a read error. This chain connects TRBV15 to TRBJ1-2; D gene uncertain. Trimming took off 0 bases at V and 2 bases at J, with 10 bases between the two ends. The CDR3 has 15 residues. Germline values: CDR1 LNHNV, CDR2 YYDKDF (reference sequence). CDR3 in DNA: TGTGCCACCAGCAGAGACCCGCCAGGCAACTATGGCTACACCTTC. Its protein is CATSRDPPGNYGYTF. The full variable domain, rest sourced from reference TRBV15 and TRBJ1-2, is DAMVIQNPRYQVTQFGKPVTLSCSQTLNHNVMYWYQQKSSQAPKLLFHYYDKDFNNEADTPDNFQSRRPNTSFCFLDIRSPGLGDTAMYLCATSRDPPGNYGYTFGSGTRLTVV.

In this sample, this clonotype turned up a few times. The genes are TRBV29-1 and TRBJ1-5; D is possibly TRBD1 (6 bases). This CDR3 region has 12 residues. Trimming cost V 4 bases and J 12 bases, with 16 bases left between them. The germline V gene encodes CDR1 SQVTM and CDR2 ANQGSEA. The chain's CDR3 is CSVGEGGRRQHF. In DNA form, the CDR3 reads TGCAGCGTTGGAGAGGGGGGGCGGCGCCAGCATTTT.

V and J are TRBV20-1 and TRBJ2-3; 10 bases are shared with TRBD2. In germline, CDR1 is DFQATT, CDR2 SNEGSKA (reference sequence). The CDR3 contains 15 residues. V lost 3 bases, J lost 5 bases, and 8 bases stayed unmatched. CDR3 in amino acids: CSARGAGGPRDTQYF. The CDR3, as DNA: TGCAGTGCTAGGGGAGCGGGAGGGCCTAGAGATACGCAGTATTTT.

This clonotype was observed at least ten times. The CDR3 region is CASCAGEEQYF. The CDR3 coding sequence is TGTGCCAGCTGCGCCGGAGAAGAGCAGTACTTC. The genes are TRBV11-1 and TRBJ2-7, with no clear D. The CDR3 is made up of 11 amino acids. CDR1 and CDR2 from the germline V gene are SGHAT and FQDESV (reference sequence). Deletions cut 8 bases from V and 7 bases from J, with 12 bases between.

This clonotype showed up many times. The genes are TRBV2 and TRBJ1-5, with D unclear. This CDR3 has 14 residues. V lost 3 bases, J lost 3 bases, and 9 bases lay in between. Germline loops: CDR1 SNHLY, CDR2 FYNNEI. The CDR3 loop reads CASSDPRLNQPQHF. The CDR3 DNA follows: TGTGCCAGCAGTGATCCCCGGCTCAATCAGCCCCAGCATTTT.

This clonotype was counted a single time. For the CDR3, the DNA is TGCAGCGTTGAATTAGCTGGCTACACCTTC. Residues: CSVELAGYTF. The chain couples TRBV29-1 to TRBJ1-2; D is unclear. Trimming stripped 2 bases from V and 7 bases from J, with 5 bases between. This CDR3 is 10 amino acids long. The germline V gene has CDR1 SQVTM and CDR2 ANQGSEA.

The chain's CDR3 is CASSETRTGSRYGYTF. Here the CDR3 DNA reads TGTGCCAGCAGTGAAACCCGGACAGGGAGTCGTTATGGCTACACCTTC. V and J are TRBV2 and TRBJ1-2; 8 bases agree with TRBD1. The CDR3 consists of 16 residues. V lost 2 bases and J lost 5; bases outside the gene matches: 10. Germline V gene data show CDR1 as SNHLY and CDR2 as FYNNEI.

CDR3 sequence: CASSTGQVDSPLHF. In nucleotides, the CDR3 is TGCGCCAGCAGCACGGGGCAGGTGGATTCACCCCTCCACTTT. The chain is built from TRBV5-1 and TRBJ1-6; D is possibly TRBD1 (5 bases). The CDR3 is 14 amino acids. CDR1 and CDR2 from the germline V gene are SGHRS and YFSETQ. Trimming left V 4 bases short and J 8 bases short, with 13 bases between.

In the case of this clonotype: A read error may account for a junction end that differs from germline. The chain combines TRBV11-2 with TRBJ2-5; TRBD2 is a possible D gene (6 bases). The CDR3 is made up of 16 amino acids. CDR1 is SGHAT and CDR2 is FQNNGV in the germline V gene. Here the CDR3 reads CARSLDVIRERKTQYF. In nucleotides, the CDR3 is TGTGCCAGAAGCTTAGACGTGATCCGGGAGAGAAAGACCCAGTACTTC.

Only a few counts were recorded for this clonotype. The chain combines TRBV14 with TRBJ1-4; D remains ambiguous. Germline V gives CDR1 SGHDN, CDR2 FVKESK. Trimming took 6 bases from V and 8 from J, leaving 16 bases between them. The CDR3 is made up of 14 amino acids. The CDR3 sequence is CASRLTPTGEKLFF. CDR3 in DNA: TGTGCCAGCAGACTGACCCCTACGGGGGAAAAACTGTTTTTT.

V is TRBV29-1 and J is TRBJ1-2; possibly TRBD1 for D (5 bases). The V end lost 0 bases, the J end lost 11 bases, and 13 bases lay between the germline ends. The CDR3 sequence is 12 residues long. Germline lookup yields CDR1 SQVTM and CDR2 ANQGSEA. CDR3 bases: TGCAGCGTTGAAGATGGGACGGGGACGTACACCTTC. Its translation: CSVEDGTGTYTF. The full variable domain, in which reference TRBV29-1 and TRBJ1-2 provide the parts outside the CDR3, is SAVISQKPSRDICQRGTSLTIQCQVDSQVTMMFWYRQQPGQSLTLIATANQGSEATYESGFVIDKFPISRPNLTFSTLTVSNMSPEDSSIYLCSVEDGTGTYTFGSGTRLTVV.

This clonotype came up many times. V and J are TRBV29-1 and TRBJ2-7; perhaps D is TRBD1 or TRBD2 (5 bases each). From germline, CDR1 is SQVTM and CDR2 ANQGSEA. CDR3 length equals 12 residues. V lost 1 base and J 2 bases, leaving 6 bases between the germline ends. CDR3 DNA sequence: TGCAGCGTTGAAGGAGGGGCCTACGAGCAGTACTTC. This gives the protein CSVEGGAYEQYF.

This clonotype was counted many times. CDR3 loop: CSARAVTEAFF. The CDR3 nucleotides read TGCAGTGCTAGAGCTGTCACTGAAGCTTTCTTT. V usage is TRBV20-1 and J usage is TRBJ1-1; D is uncertain. Trimming stripped 1 base from V and 4 bases from J, with 4 bases between. CDR3 size: 11 residues. Germline V gives CDR1 DFQATT, CDR2 SNEGSKA (reference sequence).